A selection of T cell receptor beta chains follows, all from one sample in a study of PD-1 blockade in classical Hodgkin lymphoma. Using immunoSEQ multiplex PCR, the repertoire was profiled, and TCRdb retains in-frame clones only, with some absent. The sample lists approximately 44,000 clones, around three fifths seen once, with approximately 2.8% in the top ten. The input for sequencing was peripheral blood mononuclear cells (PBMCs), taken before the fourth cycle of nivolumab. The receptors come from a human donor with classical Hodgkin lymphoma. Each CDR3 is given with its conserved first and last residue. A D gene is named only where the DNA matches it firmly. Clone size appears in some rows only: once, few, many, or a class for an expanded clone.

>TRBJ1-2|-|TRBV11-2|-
CASSLDRGAGYTF
TGTGCCAGCAGCTTAGACAGGGGAGCGGGCTACACCTTC
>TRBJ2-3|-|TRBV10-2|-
CASSVLGATDTQYF
TGCGCCAGCAGTGTTCTAGGGGCCACAGATACGCAGTATTTT
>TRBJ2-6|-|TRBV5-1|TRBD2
CASSHRGSSGANVLTF
TGCGCCAGCAGTCACCGCGGGAGCTCTGGGGCCAACGTCCTGACTTTC
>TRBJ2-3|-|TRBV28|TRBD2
CASSLKRRTSGRAPIDTQYF
TGTGCCAGTAGTTTAAAAAGGAGGACTAGCGGGAGGGCCCCAATAGATACGCAGTATTTT
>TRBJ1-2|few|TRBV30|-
CAWSPGTRNGYTF
TGTGCCTGGAGTCCCGGGACGAGGAATGGCTACACCTTC
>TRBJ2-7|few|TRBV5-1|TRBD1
CASSLGGTGDEQYF
TGCGCCAGCAGCTTGGGGGGGACAGGGGACGAGCAGTACTTC
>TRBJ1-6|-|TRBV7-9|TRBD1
CASSLDDRDNSPLHF
TGTGCCAGCAGCTTGGATGACAGGGACAATTCACCCCTCCACTTT
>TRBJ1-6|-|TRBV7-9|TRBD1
CASSPPPDRGSYNSPLHF
TGTGCCAGCAGCCCACCCCCGGACAGGGGATCCTATAATTCACCCCTCCACTTT
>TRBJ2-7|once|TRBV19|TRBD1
CASSIGQDTYEQYF
TGTGCCAGTAGTATCGGACAGGACACCTACGAGCAGTACTTC
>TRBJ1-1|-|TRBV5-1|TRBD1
CASSLASGQGLTEAFF
TGCGCCAGCAGCTTGGCCTCCGGACAGGGGTTAACTGAAGCTTTCTTT
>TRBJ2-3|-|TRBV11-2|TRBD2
CASSPRTSGFTDTQYF
TGTGCCAGCAGCCCCCGGACTAGCGGATTCACAGATACGCAGTATTTT
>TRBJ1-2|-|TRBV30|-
CAWGPPRGYTF
TGTGCCTGGGGGCCCCCTCGCGGCTACACCTTC
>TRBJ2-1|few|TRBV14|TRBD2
CASSLFLGWTSGYNEQFF
TGTGCCAGCAGCCTTTTCCTAGGATGGACTAGCGGCTATAATGAGCAGTTCTTC
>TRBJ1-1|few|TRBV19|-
CASSSQSRPNTEAFF
TGTGCCAGTAGTTCCCAGTCCCGACCTAACACTGAAGCTTTCTTT
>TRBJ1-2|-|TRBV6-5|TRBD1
CASSYHRGDYGYTF
TGTGCCAGCAGTTACCACAGGGGGGACTATGGCTACACCTTC
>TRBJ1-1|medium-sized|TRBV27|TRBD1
CASSFHSGGQEAFF
TGTGCCAGCAGTTTCCACAGCGGGGGACAGGAGGCTTTCTTT
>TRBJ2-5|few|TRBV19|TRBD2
CASSIEASGRGYQETQYF
TGTGCCAGTAGTATAGAGGCTAGCGGGAGAGGGTACCAAGAGACCCAGTACTTC
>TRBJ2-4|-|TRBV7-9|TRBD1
CASSLALGQGRNIQYF
TGTGCCAGCAGCTTAGCCCTGGGACAGGGGAGGAACATTCAGTACTTC
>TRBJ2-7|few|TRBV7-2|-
CASSLLLALTYEQYF
TGTGCCAGCAGCTTACTCCTAGCGCTAACCTACGAGCAGTACTTC
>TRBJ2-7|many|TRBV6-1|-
CASSGRGSSYEQYF
TGTGCCAGCAGTGGTCGGGGTTCCTCCTACGAGCAGTACTTC
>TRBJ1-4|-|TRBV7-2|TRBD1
CASSPQRGQTNEKLFF
TGTGCCAGCAGCCCACAGCGGGGACAGACTAATGAAAAACTGTTTTTT
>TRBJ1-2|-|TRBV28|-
CASSSQGSSYGYTF
TGTGCCAGCAGTTCACAGGGATCGAGCTATGGCTACACCTTC
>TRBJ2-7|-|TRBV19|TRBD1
CASSLDQGARPSEQYF
TGTGCCAGTAGTCTCGACCAGGGGGCACGTCCTAGCGAGCAGTACTTC
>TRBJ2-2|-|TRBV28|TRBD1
CASSLETGYTGELFF
TGTGCCAGCAGTCTAGAGACAGGGTACACCGGGGAGCTGTTTTTT
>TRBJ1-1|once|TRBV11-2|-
CASSLISDHNTEAFF
TGTGCCAGCAGCTTAATATCAGACCATAACACTGAAGCTTTCTTT
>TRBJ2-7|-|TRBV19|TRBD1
CASRPGDRGDSMEQYF
TGTGCCAGTAGACCAGGGGACAGGGGGGATAGCATGGAGCAGTACTTC
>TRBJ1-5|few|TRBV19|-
CASQGRYNQPQHF
TGTGCCAGTCAGGGACGGTACAATCAGCCCCAGCATTTT